Listed below are T cell receptor beta chains from one sample, sequenced in a study of T cells in Graves' hyperthyroidism and ophthalmopathy. Each CDR3 protein is one row after TCRdb ran MiXCR on the multiplex PCR reads. The sample consists of more than 300,000 distinct CDR3 sequences, about 18% of them appearing once. The specimen sequenced was blood. These TCRs come from a woman aged 25 to 39 with Graves' hyperthyroidism that later progressed to Graves' ophthalmopathy. CDR3s include the opening cysteine and the closing phenylalanine or tryptophan. Each record gives: J gene, clone size, V gene, D gene, CDR3 protein. A D gene is named only where the DNA matches it firmly. Clone size, where shown, is once, few, many, or a class for clones that have expanded.

TRBJ2-3	.	TRBV3-1	TRBD2	CASSHAQTSGGITDTQYF
TRBJ1-1	.	TRBV27	.	CASSTEGYTEAFF
TRBJ2-3	.	TRBV5-1	.	CASSRATGTDTQYF
TRBJ2-7	many	TRBV7-9	.	CASSPQLGSYEQYF
TRBJ2-7	few	TRBV7-9	.	CASSPKPRPGTFYNEQYF
TRBJ1-1	few	TRBV20-1	TRBD1	CSAIRQGHTEAFF
TRBJ1-1	many	TRBV7-9	.	CASSLQMEPPAFF
TRBJ2-2	.	TRBV7-6	.	CASSSSETFGELFF
TRBJ1-2	many	TRBV7-8	TRBD1	CASSPGQGPYGYTF
TRBJ1-5	.	TRBV12-3/TRBV12-4	.	CASRSWGAEQPQHF
TRBJ1-1	many	TRBV19	.	CASSRSLPYTEAFF
TRBJ1-4	many	TRBV11-2	.	CASSFGREKLFF
TRBJ2-7	many	TRBV2	.	CASSDEQGNEQYF
TRBJ2-1	.	TRBV3-1	TRBD2	CASSPTSGKGNEQFF
TRBJ1-6	many	TRBV12-3/TRBV12-4	TRBD1	CASRGQGKPASPLHF
TRBJ1-2	many	TRBV2	.	CASSVGPYGYTF
TRBJ2-3	many	TRBV7-8	.	CASSFLTSTDTQYF
TRBJ1-3	many	TRBV30	.	CALDRWRGNTIYF
TRBJ1-2	few	TRBV11-1	.	CASSFQPGAPYGYTF
TRBJ1-2	many	TRBV5-1	.	CASSLGAATNYGYTF
TRBJ1-5	once	TRBV6-2/TRBV6-3	TRBD1	CASSPGTGVQPQHF
TRBJ2-3	many	TRBV27	.	CASSSSTLYSTDTQYF
TRBJ2-6	many	TRBV2	.	CASGTASGANVLTF
TRBJ2-7	.	TRBV4-1	TRBD1	CASSQEWRTGIYEQYF
TRBJ1-6	few	TRBV3-1	.	CASSQGLGGWAYNSPLHF
TRBJ2-2	.	TRBV14	.	CASSHLGGLALTGELFF
TRBJ1-3	few	TRBV27	.	CASSSYIRGHFLSGNTIYF
TRBJ2-1	many	TRBV2	TRBD1	CAGRDRFYNEQFF
TRBJ2-5	many	TRBV29-1	.	CSVGPLDAAGTQYF
TRBJ1-1	few	TRBV19	.	CASKMNTEAFF
TRBJ2-7	.	TRBV15	TRBD1	CATSREQGGSYEQYF
TRBJ2-1	.	TRBV20-1	.	CSARGGSSYNEQFF
TRBJ2-7	medium-sized	TRBV11-1	.	CASSPLGLVHEQYF
TRBJ2-1	few	TRBV20-1	TRBD2	CSALILALNEQFF
TRBJ1-1	few	TRBV5-1	.	CASSLALDSAEAFF
TRBJ2-7	.	TRBV14	.	CASSQYSGRYEQYF
TRBJ2-1	.	TRBV7-3	TRBD2	CASSPRTSGSRNEQFF